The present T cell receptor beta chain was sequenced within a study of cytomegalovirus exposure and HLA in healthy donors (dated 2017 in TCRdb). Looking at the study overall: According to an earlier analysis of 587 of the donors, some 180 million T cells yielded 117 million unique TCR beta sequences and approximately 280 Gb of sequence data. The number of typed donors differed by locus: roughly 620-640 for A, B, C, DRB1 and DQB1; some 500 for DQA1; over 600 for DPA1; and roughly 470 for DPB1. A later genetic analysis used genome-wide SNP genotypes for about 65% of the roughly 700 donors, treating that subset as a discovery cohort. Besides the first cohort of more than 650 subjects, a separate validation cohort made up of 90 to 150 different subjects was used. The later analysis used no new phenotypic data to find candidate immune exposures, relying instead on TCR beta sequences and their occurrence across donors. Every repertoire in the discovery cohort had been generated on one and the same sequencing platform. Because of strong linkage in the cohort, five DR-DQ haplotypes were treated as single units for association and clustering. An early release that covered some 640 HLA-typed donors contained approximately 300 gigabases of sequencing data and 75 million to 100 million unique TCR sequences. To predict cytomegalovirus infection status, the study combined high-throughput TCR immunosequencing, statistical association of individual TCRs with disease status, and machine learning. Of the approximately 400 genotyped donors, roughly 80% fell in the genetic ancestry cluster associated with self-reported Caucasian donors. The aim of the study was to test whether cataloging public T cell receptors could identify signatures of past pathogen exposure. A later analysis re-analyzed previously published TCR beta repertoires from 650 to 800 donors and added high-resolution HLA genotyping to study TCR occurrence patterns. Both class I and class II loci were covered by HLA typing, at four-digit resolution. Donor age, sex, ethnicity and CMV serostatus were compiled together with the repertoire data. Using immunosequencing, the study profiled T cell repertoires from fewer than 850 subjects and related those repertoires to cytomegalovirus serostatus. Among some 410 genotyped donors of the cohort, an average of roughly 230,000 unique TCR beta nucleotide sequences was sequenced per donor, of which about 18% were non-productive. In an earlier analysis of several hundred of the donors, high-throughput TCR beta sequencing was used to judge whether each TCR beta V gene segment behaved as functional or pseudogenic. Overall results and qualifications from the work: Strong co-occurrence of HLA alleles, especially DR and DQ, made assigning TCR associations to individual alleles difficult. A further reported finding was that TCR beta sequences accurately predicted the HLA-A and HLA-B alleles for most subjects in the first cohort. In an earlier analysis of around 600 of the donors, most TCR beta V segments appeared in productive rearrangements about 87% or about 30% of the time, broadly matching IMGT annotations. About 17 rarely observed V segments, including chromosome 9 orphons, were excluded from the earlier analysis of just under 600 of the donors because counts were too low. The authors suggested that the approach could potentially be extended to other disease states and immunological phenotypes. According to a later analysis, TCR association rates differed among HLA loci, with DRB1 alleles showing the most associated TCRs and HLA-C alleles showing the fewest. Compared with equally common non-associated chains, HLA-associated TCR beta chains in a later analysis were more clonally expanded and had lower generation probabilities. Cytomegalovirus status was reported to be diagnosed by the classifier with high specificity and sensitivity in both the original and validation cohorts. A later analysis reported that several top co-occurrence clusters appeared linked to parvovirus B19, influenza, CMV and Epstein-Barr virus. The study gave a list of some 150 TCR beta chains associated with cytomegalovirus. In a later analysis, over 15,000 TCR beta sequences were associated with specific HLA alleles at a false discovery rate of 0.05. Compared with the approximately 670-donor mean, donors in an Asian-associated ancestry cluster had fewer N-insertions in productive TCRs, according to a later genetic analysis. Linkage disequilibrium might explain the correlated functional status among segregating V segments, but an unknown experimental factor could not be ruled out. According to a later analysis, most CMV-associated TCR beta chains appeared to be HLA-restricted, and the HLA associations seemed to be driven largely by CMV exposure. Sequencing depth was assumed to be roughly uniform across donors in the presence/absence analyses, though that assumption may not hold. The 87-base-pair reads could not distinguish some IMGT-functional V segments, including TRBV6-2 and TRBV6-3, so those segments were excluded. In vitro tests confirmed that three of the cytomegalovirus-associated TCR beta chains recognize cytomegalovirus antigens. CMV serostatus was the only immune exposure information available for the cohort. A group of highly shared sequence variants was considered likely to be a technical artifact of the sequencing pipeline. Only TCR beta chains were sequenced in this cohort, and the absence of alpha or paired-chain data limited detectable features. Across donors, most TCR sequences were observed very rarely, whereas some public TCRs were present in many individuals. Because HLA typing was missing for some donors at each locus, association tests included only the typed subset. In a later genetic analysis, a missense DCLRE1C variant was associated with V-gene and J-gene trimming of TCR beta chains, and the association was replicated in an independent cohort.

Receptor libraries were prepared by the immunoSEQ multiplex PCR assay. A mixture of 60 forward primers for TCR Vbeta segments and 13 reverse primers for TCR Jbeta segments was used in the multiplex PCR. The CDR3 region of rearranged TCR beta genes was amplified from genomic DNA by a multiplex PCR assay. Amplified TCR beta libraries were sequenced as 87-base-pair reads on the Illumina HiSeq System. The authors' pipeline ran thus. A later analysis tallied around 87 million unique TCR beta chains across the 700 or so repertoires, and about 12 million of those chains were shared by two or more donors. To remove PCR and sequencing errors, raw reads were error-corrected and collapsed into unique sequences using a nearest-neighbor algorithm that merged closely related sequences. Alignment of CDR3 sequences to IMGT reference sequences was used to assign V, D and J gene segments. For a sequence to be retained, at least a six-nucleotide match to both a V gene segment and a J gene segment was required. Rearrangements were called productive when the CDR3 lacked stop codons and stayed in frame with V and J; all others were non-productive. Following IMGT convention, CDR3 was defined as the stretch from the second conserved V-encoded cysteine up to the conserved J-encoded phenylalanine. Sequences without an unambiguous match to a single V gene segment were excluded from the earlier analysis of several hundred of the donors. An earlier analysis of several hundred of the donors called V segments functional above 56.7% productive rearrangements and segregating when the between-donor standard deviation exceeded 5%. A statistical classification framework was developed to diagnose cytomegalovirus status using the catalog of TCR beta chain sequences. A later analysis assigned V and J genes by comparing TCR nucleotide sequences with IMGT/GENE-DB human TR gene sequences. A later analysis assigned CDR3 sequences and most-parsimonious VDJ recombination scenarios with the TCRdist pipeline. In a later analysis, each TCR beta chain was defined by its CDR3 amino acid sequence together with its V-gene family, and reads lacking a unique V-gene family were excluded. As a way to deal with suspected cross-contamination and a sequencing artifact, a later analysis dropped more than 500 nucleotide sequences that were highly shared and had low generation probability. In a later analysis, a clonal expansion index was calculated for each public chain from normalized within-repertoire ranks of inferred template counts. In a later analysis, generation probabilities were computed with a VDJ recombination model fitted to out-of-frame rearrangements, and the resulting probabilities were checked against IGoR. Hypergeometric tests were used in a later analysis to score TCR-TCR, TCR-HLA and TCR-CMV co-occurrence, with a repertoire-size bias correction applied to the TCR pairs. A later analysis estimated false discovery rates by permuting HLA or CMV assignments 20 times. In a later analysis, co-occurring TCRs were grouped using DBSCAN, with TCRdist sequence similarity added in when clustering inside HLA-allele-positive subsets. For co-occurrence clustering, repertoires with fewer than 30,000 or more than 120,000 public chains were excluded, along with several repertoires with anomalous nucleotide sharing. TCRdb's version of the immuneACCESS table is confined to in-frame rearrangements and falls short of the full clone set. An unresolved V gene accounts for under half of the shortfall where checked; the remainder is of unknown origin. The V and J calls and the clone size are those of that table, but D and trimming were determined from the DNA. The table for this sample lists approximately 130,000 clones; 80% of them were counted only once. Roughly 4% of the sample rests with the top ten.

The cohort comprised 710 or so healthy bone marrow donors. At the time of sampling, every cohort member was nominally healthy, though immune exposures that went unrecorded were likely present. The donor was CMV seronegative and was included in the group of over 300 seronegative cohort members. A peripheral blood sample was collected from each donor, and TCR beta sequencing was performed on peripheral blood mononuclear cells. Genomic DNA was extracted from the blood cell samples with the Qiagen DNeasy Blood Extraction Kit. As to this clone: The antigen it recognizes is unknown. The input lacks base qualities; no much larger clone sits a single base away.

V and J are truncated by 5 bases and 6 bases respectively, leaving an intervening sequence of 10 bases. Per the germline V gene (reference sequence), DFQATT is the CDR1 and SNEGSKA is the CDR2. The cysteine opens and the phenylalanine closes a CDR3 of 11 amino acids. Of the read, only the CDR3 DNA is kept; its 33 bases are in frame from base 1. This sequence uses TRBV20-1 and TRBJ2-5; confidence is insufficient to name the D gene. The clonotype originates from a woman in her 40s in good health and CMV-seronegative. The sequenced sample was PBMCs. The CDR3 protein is CSAPRTQTQYF. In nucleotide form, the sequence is TGCAGTGCTCCACGAACACAGACCCAGTACTTC.